This T cell receptor (beta chain) was identified during a study of T cells expressing NK-cell markers. Using the 5' RACE reads, TCRdb records one entry per CDR3 protein without DNA. Its table records roughly 180,000 distinct CDR3 sequences. Germline lookup yields CDR1 KGHSH and CDR2 LQKENI. This CDR3 is 17 amino acids long. V is TRBV18 and J is TRBJ2-1; TCRdb indicates TRBD2, and absent DNA this call remains unverified. The specimen was blood T cells: a sorted CD56 or NKG2C T cell subset, CD4+ or CD8+ T cells, or bulk PBMC T cells (not recorded which). This receptor was obtained from a man aged 18-70 years in good health. The chain's CDR3 is CASSGTSGGHLPNEQFF.